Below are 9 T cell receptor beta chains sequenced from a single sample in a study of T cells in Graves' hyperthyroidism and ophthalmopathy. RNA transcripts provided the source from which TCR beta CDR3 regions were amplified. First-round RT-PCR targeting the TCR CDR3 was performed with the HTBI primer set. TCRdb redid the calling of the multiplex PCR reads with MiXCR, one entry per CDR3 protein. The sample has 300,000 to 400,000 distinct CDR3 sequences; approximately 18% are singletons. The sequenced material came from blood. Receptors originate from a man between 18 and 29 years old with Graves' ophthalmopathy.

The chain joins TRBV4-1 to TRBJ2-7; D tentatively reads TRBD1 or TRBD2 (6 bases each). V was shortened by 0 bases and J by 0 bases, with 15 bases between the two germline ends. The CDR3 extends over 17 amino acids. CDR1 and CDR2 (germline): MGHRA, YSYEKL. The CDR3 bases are TGCGCCAGCAGCCAAGAACGATGGGGGGCCAGCTCCTACGAGCAGTACTTC. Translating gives CASSQERWGASSYEQYF.

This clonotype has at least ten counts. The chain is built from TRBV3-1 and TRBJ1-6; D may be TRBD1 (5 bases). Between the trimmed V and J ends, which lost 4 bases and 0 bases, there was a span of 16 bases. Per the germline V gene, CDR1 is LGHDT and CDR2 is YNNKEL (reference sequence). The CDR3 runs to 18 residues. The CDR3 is CASSPSHSGSSYNSPLHF. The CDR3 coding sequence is TGTGCCAGCAGCCCCAGCCACTCAGGGAGCTCCTATAATTCACCCCTCCACTTT.

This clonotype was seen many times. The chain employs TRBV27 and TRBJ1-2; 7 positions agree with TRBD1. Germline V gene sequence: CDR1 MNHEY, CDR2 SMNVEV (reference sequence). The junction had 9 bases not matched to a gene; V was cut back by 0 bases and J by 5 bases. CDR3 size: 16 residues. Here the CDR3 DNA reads TGTGCCAGCAGTTTATCCTCTCCGACAGGGTATTATGGCTACACCTTC. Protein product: CASSLSSPTGYYGYTF.

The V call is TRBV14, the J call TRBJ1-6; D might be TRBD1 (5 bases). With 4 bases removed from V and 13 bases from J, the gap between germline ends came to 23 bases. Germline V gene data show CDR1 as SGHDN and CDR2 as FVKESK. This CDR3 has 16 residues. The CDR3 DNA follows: TGTGCCAGCAGCCTCCGAGGCCCCGGGGCCGGGGCTCCCCTCCACTTT. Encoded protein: CASSLRGPGAGAPLHF. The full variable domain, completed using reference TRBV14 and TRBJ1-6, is EAGVTQFPSHSVIEKGQTVTLRCDPISGHDNLYWYRRVMGKEIKFLLHFVKESKQDESGMPNNRFLAERTGGTYSTLKVQPAELEDSGVYFCASSLRGPGAGAPLHFGNGTRLTVT.

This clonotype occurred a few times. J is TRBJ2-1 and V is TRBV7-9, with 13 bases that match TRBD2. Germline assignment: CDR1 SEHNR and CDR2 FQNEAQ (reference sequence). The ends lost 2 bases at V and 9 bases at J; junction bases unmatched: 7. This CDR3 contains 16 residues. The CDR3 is CASSLLTSGGRGEQFF. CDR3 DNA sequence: TGTGCCAGCAGCTTATTGACTAGCGGGGGGCGGGGTGAGCAGTTCTTC.

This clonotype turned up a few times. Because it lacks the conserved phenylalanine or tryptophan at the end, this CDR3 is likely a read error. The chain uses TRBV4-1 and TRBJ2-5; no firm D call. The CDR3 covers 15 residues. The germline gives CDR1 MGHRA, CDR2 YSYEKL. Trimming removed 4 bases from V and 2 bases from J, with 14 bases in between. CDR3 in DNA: TGCGCCAGCAGCCGAAAAGAGGCACGGCAAGAGACCCAGTACCTC. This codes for CASSRKEARQETQYL.

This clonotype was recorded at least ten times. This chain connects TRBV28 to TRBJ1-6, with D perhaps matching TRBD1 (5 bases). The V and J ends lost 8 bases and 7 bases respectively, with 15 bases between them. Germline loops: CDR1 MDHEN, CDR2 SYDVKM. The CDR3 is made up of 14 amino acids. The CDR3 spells CASGPGDSNSPLHF. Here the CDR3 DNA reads TGTGCCAGCGGCCCCGGAGACAGCAATTCACCCCTCCACTTT.

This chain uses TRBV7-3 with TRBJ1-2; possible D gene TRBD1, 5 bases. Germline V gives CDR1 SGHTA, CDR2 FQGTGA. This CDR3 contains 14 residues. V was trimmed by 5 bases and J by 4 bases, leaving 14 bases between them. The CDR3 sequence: CASSTDAGGYGYTF. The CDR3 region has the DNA TGTGCCAGCAGCACAGATGCCGGGGGCTATGGCTACACCTTC.

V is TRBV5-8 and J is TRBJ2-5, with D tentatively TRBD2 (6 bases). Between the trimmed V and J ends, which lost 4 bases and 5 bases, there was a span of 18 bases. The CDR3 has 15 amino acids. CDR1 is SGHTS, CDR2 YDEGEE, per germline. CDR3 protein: CASSPGSGDWETQYF. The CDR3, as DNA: TGTGCCAGCAGCCCCGGGTCGGGGGATTGGGAGACCCAGTACTTC.